What follows are 17 T cell receptor beta chains derived from one specimen sequenced in a study of human versus mouse CDR3 diversity and MHC coevolution. Some clones are missing from TCRdb's copy, which holds only in-frame ones; the method was immunoSEQ multiplex PCR. The data show tens of thousands of clones, 90% to 95% seen once. Input material: naive CD4+ T cells from blood. Sample subset: CD45RO-negative CD62L-positive naive CD4 T cells. These receptors were taken from a person in their sixties in good health.

DNA for the CDR3: TGTGCCAGCAGCCCGGGGGTTTCGGAGGCCTACGAGCAGTACTTC. Translation: CASSPGVSEAYEQYF. The chain combines TRBV5-4 with TRBJ2-7; D possibly corresponds to TRBD2 (6 bases). The CDR3 has 15 residues. Germline CDR1 SGHNT, CDR2 YYREEE (reference sequence). The germline V and J ends were trimmed by 4 bases and 2 bases, with 16 bases remaining between them.

This chain uses TRBV30 with TRBJ1-1; 8 nucleotides line up with TRBD1. Germline V gene sequence: CDR1 GTSNPN, CDR2 SVGIG (reference sequence). The CDR3 is made up of 14 amino acids. J gave up 3 bases and V 3 bases, and 6 bases lay outside the gene matches. The CDR3 DNA sequence: TGTGCCTGGAGGTTCCAGGGGGCGGACACTGAAGCTTTCTTT. Amino acids: CAWRFQGADTEAFF.

The V call is TRBV6-5, the J call TRBJ2-7; 7 bases are shared with TRBD2. CDR1 is MNHEY and CDR2 is SVGAGI in the germline V gene. V was pared by 7 bases and J by 6 bases, with 9 bases of the junction left unmatched. This CDR3 has 13 residues. The CDR3 spells CASKPDSGGEQYF. The CDR3 nucleotides are TGTGCCAGCAAGCCCGACTCGGGAGGCGAGCAGTACTTC.

For this clone: A junction end diverges from the germline sequence, so it may reflect a read error. V gene TRBV5-4 combines with J gene TRBJ1-2; 7 nucleotides line up with TRBD1. The CDR3 is made up of 16 amino acids. Germline CDR1 reads SGHNT; CDR2 reads YYREEE (reference sequence). The CDR3 sequence: CAGSLAQGGTNYGYTF. The CDR3 nucleotides read TGTGCCGGCAGCTTGGCCCAGGGGGGTACTAACTATGGCTACACCTTC.

This rearrangement joins TRBV6-1 to TRBJ2-7, with a possible D match to TRBD2 (6 bases). CDR1 is MNHNS and CDR2 is SASEGT in the germline V gene. V dropped 7 bases and J dropped 7 bases, with 20 bases sitting between them. The CDR3 extends over 14 amino acids. Here the CDR3 reads CASNPAGGTREQYF. CDR3 coding DNA: TGTGCCAGCAACCCTGCCGGGGGTACAAGGGAGCAGTACTTC.

The chain couples TRBV11-3 to TRBJ2-7; 9 bases agree with TRBD1. V was clipped by 5 bases and J by 3 bases; unmatched bases: 8. Germline CDR1 SGHNT, CDR2 YENEEA. This CDR3 is built from 15 residues. The CDR3 DNA reads as TGTGCCAGCAGCCTTGGGACAGGGAGCTTCTACGAGCAGTACTTC. It codes for CASSLGTGSFYEQYF.

J is TRBJ2-5 and V is TRBV15; the D gene is possibly TRBD2 (5 bases). TRBJ2-7 matches the DNA end more closely, so the J call is doubtful. CDR1 is LNHNV, CDR2 YYDKDF, per germline (reference sequence). This CDR3 spans 14 amino acids. The CDR3 DNA follows: TGTGCCACCAGCAGAGACTGGGCGGGTGACGAGCAGTACTTC. It is translated as CATSRDWAGDEQYF.

The chain uses TRBV5-1 and TRBJ2-3; TRBD2 is a possible D gene (5 bases). V lost 4 bases and J lost 1, with 13 bases in between. The CDR3 is 15 residues long. The germline CDR1 and CDR2 sequences are SGHRS and YFSETQ. The DNA of the CDR3 is TGCGCCAGCAGCCCCCAGGAGGTTCGCACAGATACGCAGTATTTT. Protein product: CASSPQEVRTDTQYF.

The rearrangement joins TRBV5-1 to TRBJ2-1, with 10 bases that match TRBD2. Germline CDR1 SGHRS, CDR2 YFSETQ. This CDR3 is 14 amino acids long. The junction had 7 bases not matched to a gene; V was cut back by 6 bases and J by 7 bases. Written as DNA, the CDR3 is TGCGCCAGCACCCTAGCGGGAGCGGGAAATGAGCAGTTCTTC. Its protein product is CASTLAGAGNEQFF.

This sequence joins TRBV30 and TRBJ1-4, with D tentatively TRBD1 (6 bases). Germline V gene sequence: CDR1 GTSNPN, CDR2 SVGIG (reference sequence). V was clipped by 2 bases and J by 7 bases, with 17 bases between them. The CDR3 runs 15 residues. For the CDR3, the DNA is TGTGCCTGGAGTATTCCGGGACACGGAGTTGAAAAACTGTTTTTT. As protein: CAWSIPGHGVEKLFF.

This rearrangement joins TRBV28 to TRBJ2-7; D possibly corresponds to TRBD2 (5 bases). The ends were cut back, 6 bases at V and 2 bases at J, with 11 bases in the middle. CDR3 size: 13 residues. Per germline, CDR1 MDHEN and CDR2 SYDVKM. The CDR3 DNA sequence: TGTGCCAGCAGGGCCGGGATTCCCTACGAGCAGTACTTC. Its translation: CASRAGIPYEQYF.

The V and J genes are TRBV19 and TRBJ2-7; D is undetermined. Deletions cut 6 bases from V and 7 bases from J, with 19 bases between. This CDR3 is 14 amino acids long. Germline values: CDR1 LNHDA, CDR2 SQIVND (reference sequence). CDR3 sequence: CASSLETPALEQYF. The CDR3 coding sequence is TGTGCCAGTAGCTTAGAGACACCTGCTCTGGAGCAGTACTTC.

The rearrangement links TRBV11-3 to TRBJ2-2, with D possibly matching TRBD1 (5 bases). V was cut by 3 bases and J by 1 base, with 18 bases left in between. The CDR3 is made up of 18 amino acids. Germline assignment: CDR1 SGHNT and CDR2 YENEEA. The CDR3 nucleotides read TGTGCCAGCAGCTTGGGGCTTTTAGGCTCCCAGAACACCGGGGAGCTGTTTTTT. Amino acid sequence: CASSLGLLGSQNTGELFF.

The V gene is TRBV11-1, the J gene TRBJ2-1; D perhaps matches TRBD1 (5 bases). Germline V gives CDR1 SGHAT, CDR2 FQDESV (reference sequence). Trimming stripped 3 bases from V and 0 bases from J, with 6 bases between. This CDR3 region has 14 residues. The chain's CDR3 is CASSFQGSYNEQFF. In DNA, the CDR3 is TGTGCCAGCAGCTTTCAGGGCTCCTACAATGAGCAGTTCTTC.

J is TRBJ2-7 and V is TRBV5-1; 7 nucleotides agree with TRBD1. From germline, CDR1 is SGHRS and CDR2 YFSETQ. V dropped 2 bases and J dropped 3; count of bases not matched to a gene: 8. The CDR3 is 15 residues long. CDR3 in DNA: TGCGCCAGCAGCTTAGACGGGACAGACTTCTACGAGCAGTACTTC. Translated: CASSLDGTDFYEQYF.

This chain links TRBV7-9 with TRBJ1-4; D gene ambiguous. The CDR3 is 13 amino acids. V shed 1 base and J shed 12 bases, with 12 bases lying between them. The germline CDR1 and CDR2 sequences are SEHNR and FQNEAQ (reference sequence). CDR3 DNA: TGTGCCAGCAGCTTAGGAGGACCGGAGGAACTGTTTTTT. As protein: CASSLGGPEELFF. Variable domain in full (rest from reference TRBV7-9 and TRBJ1-4): DTGVSQNPRHKITKRGQNVTFRCDPISEHNRLYWYRQTLGQGPEFLTYFQNEAQLEKSRLLSDRFSAERPKGSFSTLEIQRTEQGDSAMYLCASSLGGPEELFFGSGTQLSVL.

This rearrangement joins TRBV7-3 to TRBJ2-2; TRBD1 matches 8 bases. This CDR3 is 16 amino acids long. V dropped 5 bases and J dropped 6; count of bases not matched to a gene: 11. CDR1 is SGHTA and CDR2 is FQGTGA in the germline V gene. In DNA, the CDR3 is TGTGCCAGCAGCCCCGGGACAGGACTTATTCCCGGGGAGCTGTTTTTT. Translating gives CASSPGTGLIPGELFF.